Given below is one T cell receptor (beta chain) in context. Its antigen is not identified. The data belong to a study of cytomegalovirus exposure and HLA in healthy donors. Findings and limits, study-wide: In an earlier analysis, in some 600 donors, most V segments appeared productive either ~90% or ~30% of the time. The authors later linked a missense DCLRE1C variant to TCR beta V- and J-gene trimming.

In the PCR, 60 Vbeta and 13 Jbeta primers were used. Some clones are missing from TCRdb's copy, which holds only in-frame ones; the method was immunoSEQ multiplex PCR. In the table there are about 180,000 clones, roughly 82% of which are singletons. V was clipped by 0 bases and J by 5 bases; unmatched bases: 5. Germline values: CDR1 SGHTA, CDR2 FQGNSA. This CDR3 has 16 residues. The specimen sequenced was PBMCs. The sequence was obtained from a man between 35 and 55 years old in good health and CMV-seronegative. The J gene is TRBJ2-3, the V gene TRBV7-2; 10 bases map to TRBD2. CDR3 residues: CASSLAASGGRDTQYF. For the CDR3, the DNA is TGTGCCAGCAGCTTAGCTGCTAGCGGGGGACGAGATACGCAGTATTTT.